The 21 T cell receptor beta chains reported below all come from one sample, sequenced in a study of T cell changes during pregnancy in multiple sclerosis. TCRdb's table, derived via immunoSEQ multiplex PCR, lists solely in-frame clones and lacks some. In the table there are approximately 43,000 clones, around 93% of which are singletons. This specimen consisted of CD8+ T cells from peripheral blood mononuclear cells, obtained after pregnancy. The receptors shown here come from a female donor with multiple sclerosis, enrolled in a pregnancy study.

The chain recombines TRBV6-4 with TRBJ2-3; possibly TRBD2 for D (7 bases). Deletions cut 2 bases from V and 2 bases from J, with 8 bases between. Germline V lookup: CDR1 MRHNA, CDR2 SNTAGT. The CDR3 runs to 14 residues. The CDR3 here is CASSDGGATDTQYF. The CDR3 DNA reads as TGTGCCAGCAGTGACGGGGGGGCCACAGATACGCAGTATTTT.

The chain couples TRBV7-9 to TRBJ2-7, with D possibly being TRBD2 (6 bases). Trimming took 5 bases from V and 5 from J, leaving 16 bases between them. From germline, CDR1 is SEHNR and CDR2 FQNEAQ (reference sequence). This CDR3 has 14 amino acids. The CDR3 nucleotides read TGTGCCAGCAGCCAACCGGGCCCGGGGGACGAGCAGTACTTC. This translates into CASSQPGPGDEQYF.

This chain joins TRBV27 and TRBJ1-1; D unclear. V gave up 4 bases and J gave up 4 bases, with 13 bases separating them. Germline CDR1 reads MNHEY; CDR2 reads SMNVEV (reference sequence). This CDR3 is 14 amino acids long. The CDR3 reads CASSSEMEATEAFF. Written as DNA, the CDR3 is TGTGCCAGCAGTTCCGAAATGGAGGCCACTGAAGCTTTCTTT.

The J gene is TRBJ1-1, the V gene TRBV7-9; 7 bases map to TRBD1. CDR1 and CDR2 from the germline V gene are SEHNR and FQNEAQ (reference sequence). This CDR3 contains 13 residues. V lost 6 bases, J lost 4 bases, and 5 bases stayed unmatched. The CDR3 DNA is TGTGCCAGCAGTCTACAGGGGTCCACTGAAGCTTTCTTT. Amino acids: CASSLQGSTEAFF. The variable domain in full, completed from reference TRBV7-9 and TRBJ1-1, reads DTGVSQNPRHKITKRGQNVTFRCDPISEHNRLYWYRQTLGQGPEFLTYFQNEAQLEKSRLLSDRFSAERPKGSFSTLEIQRTEQGDSAMYLCASSLQGSTEAFFGQGTRLTVV.

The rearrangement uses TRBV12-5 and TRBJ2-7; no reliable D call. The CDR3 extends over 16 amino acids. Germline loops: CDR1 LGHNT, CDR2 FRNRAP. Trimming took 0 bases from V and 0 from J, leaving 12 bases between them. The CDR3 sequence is CASGLVREESSYEQYF. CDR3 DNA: TGTGCTAGTGGTTTGGTACGAGAGGAGAGCTCCTACGAGCAGTACTTC.

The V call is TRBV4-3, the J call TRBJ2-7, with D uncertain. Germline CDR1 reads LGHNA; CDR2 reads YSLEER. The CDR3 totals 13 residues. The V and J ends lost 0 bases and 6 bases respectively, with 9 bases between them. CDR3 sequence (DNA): TGCGCCAGCAGCCAAGATACGGGTAGCGAGCAGTACTTC. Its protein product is CASSQDTGSEQYF.

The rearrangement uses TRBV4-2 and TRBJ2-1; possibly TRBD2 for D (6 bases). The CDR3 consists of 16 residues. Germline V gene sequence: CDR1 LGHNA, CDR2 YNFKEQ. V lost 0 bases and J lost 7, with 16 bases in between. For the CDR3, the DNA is TGTGCCAGCAGCCAAGATCTCGGGACTGGGCGGAATGAGCAGTTCTTC. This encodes CASSQDLGTGRNEQFF.

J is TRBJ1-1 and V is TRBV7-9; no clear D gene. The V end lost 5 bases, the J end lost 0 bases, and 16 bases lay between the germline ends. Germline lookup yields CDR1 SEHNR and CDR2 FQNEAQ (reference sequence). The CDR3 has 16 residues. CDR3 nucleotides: TGTGCCAGCAGCCCCCGGGAGGGCCCAATGAACACTGAAGCTTTCTTT. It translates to CASSPREGPMNTEAFF.

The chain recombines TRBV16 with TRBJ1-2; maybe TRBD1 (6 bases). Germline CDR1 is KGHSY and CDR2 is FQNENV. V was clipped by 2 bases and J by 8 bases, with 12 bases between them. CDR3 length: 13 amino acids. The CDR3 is CASSQGQGSGYTF. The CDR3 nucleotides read TGTGCCAGCAGCCAAGGGCAGGGGAGCGGCTACACCTTC.

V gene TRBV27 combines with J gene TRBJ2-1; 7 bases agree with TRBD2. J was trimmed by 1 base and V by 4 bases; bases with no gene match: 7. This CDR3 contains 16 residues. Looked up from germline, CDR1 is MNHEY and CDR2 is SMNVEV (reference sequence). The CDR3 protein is CASSYGSSGSYNEQFF. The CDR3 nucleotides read TGTGCCAGCAGTTATGGGAGTAGCGGGTCCTACAATGAGCAGTTCTTC.

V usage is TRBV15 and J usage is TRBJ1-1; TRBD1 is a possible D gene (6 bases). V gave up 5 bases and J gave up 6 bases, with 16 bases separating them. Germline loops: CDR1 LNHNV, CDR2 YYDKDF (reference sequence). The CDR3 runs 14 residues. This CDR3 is CATSGKGSGAEAFF. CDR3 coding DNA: TGTGCCACCAGCGGAAAAGGTTCAGGGGCTGAAGCTTTCTTT.

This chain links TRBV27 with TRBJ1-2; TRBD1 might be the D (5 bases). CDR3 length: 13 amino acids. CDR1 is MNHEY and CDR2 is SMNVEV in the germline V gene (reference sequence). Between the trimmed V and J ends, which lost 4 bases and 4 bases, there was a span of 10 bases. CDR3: CASSSDRFYGYTF. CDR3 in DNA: TGTGCCAGCAGTTCTGACAGATTCTATGGCTACACCTTC.

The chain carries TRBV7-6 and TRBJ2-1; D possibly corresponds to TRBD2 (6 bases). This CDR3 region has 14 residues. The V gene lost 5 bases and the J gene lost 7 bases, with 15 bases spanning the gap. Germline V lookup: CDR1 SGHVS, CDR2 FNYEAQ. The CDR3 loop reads CASSRGTVGNEQFF. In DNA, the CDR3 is TGTGCCAGCAGCCGGGGGACCGTTGGGAATGAGCAGTTCTTC.

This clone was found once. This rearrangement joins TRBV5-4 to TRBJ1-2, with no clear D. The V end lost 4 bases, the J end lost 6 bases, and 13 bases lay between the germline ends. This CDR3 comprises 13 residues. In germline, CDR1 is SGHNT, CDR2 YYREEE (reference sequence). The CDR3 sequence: CASSTYPGDGYTF. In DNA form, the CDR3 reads TGTGCCAGCAGCACCTATCCTGGAGATGGCTACACCTTC.

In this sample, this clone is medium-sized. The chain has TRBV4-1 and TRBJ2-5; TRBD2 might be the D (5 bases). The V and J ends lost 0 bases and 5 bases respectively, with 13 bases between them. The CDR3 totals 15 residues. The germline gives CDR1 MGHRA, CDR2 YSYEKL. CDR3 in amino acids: CASSQDPGSGETQYF. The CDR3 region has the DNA TGCGCCAGCAGCCAAGATCCGGGATCGGGGGAGACCCAGTACTTC.

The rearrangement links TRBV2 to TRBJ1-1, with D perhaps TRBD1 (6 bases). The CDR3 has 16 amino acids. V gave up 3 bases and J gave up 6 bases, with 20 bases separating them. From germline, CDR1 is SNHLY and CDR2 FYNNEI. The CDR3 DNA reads TGTGCCAGCAGTGACTCCCGGGACACAATAACTCCTGAAGCTTTCTTT. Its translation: CASSDSRDTITPEAFF. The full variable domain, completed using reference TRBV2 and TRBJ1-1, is EPEVTQTPSHQVTQMGQEVILRCVPISNHLYFYWYRQILGQKVEFLVSFYNNEISEKSEIFDDQFSVERPDGSNFTLKIRSTKLEDSAMYFCASSDSRDTITPEAFFGQGTRLTVV.

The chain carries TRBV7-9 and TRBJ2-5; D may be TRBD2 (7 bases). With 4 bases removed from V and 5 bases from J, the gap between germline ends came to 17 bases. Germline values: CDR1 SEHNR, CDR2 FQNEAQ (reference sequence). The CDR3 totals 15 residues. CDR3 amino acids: CASSSPSGEGETQYF. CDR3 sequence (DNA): TGTGCCAGCAGCTCACCCTCAGGGGAGGGGGAGACCCAGTACTTC. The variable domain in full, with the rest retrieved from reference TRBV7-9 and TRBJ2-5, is DTGVSQNPRHKITKRGQNVTFRCDPISEHNRLYWYRQTLGQGPEFLTYFQNEAQLEKSRLLSDRFSAERPKGSFSTLEIQRTEQGDSAMYLCASSSPSGEGETQYFGPGTRLLVL.

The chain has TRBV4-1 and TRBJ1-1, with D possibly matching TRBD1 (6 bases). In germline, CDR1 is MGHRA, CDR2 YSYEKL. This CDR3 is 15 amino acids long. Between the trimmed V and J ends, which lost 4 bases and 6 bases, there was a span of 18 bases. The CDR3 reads CASSLEYRDTAEAFF. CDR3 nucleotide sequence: TGCGCCAGCAGCCTAGAATACAGGGATACGGCTGAAGCTTTCTTT.

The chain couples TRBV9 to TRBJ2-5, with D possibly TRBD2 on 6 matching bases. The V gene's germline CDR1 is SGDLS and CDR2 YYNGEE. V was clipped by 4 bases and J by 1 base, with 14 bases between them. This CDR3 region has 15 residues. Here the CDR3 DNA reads TGTGCCAGCAGCATGGGGGACTTTACCCAAGAGACCCAGTACTTC. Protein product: CASSMGDFTQETQYF. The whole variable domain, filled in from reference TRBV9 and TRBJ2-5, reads DSGVTQTPKHLITATGQRVTLRCSPRSGDLSVYWYQQSLDQGLQFLIQYYNGEERAKGNILERFSAQQFPDLHSELNLSSLELGDSALYFCASSMGDFTQETQYFGPGTRLLVL.

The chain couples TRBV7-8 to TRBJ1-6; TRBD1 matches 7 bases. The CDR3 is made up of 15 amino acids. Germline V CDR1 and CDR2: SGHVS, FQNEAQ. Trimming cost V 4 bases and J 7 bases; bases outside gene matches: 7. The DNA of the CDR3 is TGTGCCAGCAGCTCCAGGACAGGAGAGAATTCACCCCTCCACTTT. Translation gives CASSSRTGENSPLHF.

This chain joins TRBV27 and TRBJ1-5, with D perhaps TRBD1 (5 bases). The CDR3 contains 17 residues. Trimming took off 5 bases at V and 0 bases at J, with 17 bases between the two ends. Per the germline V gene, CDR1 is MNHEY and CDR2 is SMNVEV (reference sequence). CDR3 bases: TGTGCCAGCAGTCTCGGGGGGGACTATAATAGCAATCAGCCCCAGCATTTT. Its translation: CASSLGGDYNSNQPQHF.